Included here is one TCR beta chain sequence, with context. Its antigen is currently unknown. The record originates from a study of a mutant IDH1 vaccine in newly diagnosed glioma. About the study: Patients, over weeks 1, 3, 5, 7, 11, 15, 19 and 23, received a total of eight vaccinations. Vaccination started 4-6 weeks after radiotherapy alone, or with temozolomide cycles. Treated patients, roughly 60% male and approximately 38% female, averaged about 40 years of age.

The germline V gene encodes CDR1 MDHEN and CDR2 SYDVKM. The CDR3 consists of 13 residues. V shed 6 bases, J shed 3 bases, and the junction held 4 bases outside the gene matches. Libraries were prepared by immunoSEQ multiplex PCR; TCRdb keeps only in-frame clonotypes and omits some of them. This sample has 30,000 to 45,000 clones, with 75% to 85% found just once. The time point here: week 11, during vaccination. Topical imiquimod was applied with each vaccine dose, which held 300 ug of mutant IDH1 20-mer peptide. The astrocytomas were IDH1-mutant, ATRX-negative, and WHO grade 3 or 4. V and J are TRBV28 and TRBJ1-2, with TRBD1 matching over 7 bases. This specimen was peripheral blood mononuclear cells (PBMCs), taken from a glioma patient whose treatment included an IDH1 peptide vaccine. The clonotype was recovered from a woman aged 25 to 39 with glioma. Some clones in this sample may be carry-over from other donors' samples. The CDR3 DNA reads TGTGCCAGCAGGTCACAGGGGCACTATGGCTACACCTTC. Encoded protein: CASRSQGHYGYTF.